The rows below give T cell receptor beta chains drawn from one sample of a study of CXCR3-negative and CXCR3-positive naive CD8 T cells. TCRdb reanalyzed the 5' RACE reads and collapses them to one entry per CDR3 protein, without DNA. The table lists about 84,000 distinct CDR3 sequences. Sequenced: naive CXCR3+ CD8+ T cells from blood. These receptors came from a human donor in good health. Some clones in this sample may be carry-over from other donors' samples. Both conserved end residues are part of each CDR3. The order of the fields is J gene, V gene, CDR3 protein.

J gene: TRBJ1-2; V gene: TRBV20-1; CDR3 protein: CSARVRAEGYGYTF
J gene: TRBJ2-7; V gene: TRBV7-9; CDR3 protein: CASSPKTGPYEQYF
J gene: TRBJ2-7; V gene: TRBV28; CDR3 protein: CASSLQGTSAHEQYF
J gene: TRBJ2-1; V gene: TRBV4-1; CDR3 protein: CASSHFYKVSYNEQFF
J gene: TRBJ1-2; V gene: TRBV5-1; CDR3 protein: CASSLVLGAGPYGYTF
J gene: TRBJ2-3; V gene: TRBV15; CDR3 protein: CATSKGGTDTQYF
J gene: TRBJ2-7; V gene: TRBV28; CDR3 protein: CASKVAGGSYEQYF
J gene: TRBJ2-3; V gene: TRBV20-1; CDR3 protein: CSARAGVGRGTDTQYF
J gene: TRBJ2-7; V gene: TRBV28; CDR3 protein: CASSPLRGRSNYEQYF
J gene: TRBJ2-1; V gene: TRBV7-9; CDR3 protein: CASSHGGGGANDEQFF
J gene: TRBJ1-1; V gene: TRBV6-4; CDR3 protein: CASSLLVRTANTEAFF
J gene: TRBJ2-3; V gene: TRBV7-9; CDR3 protein: CASSLEASGEPYTQYF
J gene: TRBJ2-2; V gene: TRBV6-2/TRBV6-3; CDR3 protein: CASSAGTETGELFF
J gene: TRBJ2-1; V gene: TRBV12-3/TRBV12-4; CDR3 protein: CASSSPGLDEQFF
J gene: TRBJ2-2; V gene: TRBV5-1; CDR3 protein: CASTVSGAGGTGELFF
J gene: TRBJ2-1; V gene: TRBV20-1; CDR3 protein: CSARSKTGWAYNEQFF